Below are 5 T cell receptor beta chains sequenced from a single sample in a study of tumor and adjacent non-tumor tissue in lung cancer. RNA was extracted from bulk tissue without any cell sorting. The library came from three nested PCR rounds adapted from ARM-PCR protocols. TCRdb re-analysed the multiplex PCR reads in MiXCR, keeping a single row per CDR3 protein. The table includes about 200,000 distinct CDR3 sequences, roughly 70% detected once. Sequenced material: lung tumor tissue. The source of these receptors is a man aged 55 to 69 with non-small cell lung cancer.

About this clonotype itself: A much larger clone sits a single nucleotide away, making a read error possible. The chain couples TRBV20-1 to TRBJ2-1, with 9 bases aligning to TRBD2. This CDR3 is built from 15 residues. Germline V lookup: CDR1 DFQATT, CDR2 SNEGSKA (reference sequence). The CDR3 here is CIAIPTSGGNNEQFF. The CDR3 nucleotides are TGCATTGCCATCCCGACTAGCGGCGGCAACAATGAGCAGTTCTTC.

The CDR3 protein is CASITGGVNEKLFF. In nucleotides, the CDR3 is TGTGCCAGCATTACGGGGGGGGTTAATGAAAAACTGTTTTTT. V usage is TRBV4-2 and J usage is TRBJ1-4; possibly TRBD1 for D (5 bases). Trimming pared 7 bases from V and 4 bases from J, leaving 13 bases between. The CDR3 is 14 amino acids. Germline loops: CDR1 LGHNA, CDR2 YNFKEQ.

The J gene is TRBJ1-5, the V gene TRBV18; D may be TRBD1 (6 bases). Germline V gene data show CDR1 as KGHSH and CDR2 as LQKENI. The V end was cut by 2 bases, the J end by 2 bases, with 13 bases between. The CDR3 is made up of 16 amino acids. As DNA, the CDR3 is TGTGCCAGCTCACCATCTGAGGGGGGGGGCAATCAGCCCCAGCATTTT. Translation gives CASSPSEGGGNQPQHF.

The rearrangement links TRBV4-2 to TRBJ2-1; D tentatively fits TRBD1 or TRBD2 (5 bases each). There are 17 residues in the CDR3. Germline V CDR1 and CDR2: LGHNA, YNFKEQ. The DNA for the CDR3 is TGTACCTGCAGCCAAGAGAGTGGAAGGGGACCCTACAATGAGCAGTTCTTC. Encoded protein: CTCSQESGRGPYNEQFF.

As concerns this clonotype: Since no conserved phenylalanine or tryptophan closes the CDR3, a read error is the likely cause. The chain uses TRBV11-2 and TRBJ2-2; tentative D call: TRBD1 (6 bases). The CDR3 runs 15 residues. Germline loops: CDR1 SGHAT, CDR2 FQNNGV. CDR3 DNA sequence: TGTGCCAGCAGCTCTACAGGGATAATTACCGGGGAACTGTTTTCT. Translated, it gives CASSSTGIITGELFS.